There are a few counts of the clone carrying this TCR beta chain. The CDR3 covers 16 residues. V was shortened by 0 bases and J by 5 bases, with 17 bases between the two germline ends. The germline V gene has CDR1 MGHRA and CDR2 YSYEKL. Time point noted: newly diagnosed GD, antithyroid drugs for less than 3 months. PBMCs were the source of the RNA used for TCR sequencing. HTBI primers from iRepertoire and Arm-PCR of CDR3 regions yielded the TCR beta libraries. TCRdb recomputed calls from the multiplex PCR reads with MiXCR, one row per CDR3 protein. The sample records 400,000 to 550,000 distinct CDR3 sequences, less than 20% being singletons. These data are taken from a study of regulatory T cells in long-lasting Graves disease. Another study also made use of these data, one on T cells in Graves' hyperthyroidism and ophthalmopathy.

Specimen: peripheral blood mononuclear cells (PBMCs), collected at new diagnosis, from a patient treated with antithyroid drugs. This sequence joins TRBV4-1 and TRBJ2-7; perhaps TRBD1 as D (6 bases). The receptor was isolated from a woman aged 25-40 years with Graves disease. The CDR3 here is CASSQDTARGRNEQYF. For the CDR3, the DNA is TGCGCCAGCAGCCAAGATACGGCCAGGGGAAGGAACGAGCAGTACTTC.